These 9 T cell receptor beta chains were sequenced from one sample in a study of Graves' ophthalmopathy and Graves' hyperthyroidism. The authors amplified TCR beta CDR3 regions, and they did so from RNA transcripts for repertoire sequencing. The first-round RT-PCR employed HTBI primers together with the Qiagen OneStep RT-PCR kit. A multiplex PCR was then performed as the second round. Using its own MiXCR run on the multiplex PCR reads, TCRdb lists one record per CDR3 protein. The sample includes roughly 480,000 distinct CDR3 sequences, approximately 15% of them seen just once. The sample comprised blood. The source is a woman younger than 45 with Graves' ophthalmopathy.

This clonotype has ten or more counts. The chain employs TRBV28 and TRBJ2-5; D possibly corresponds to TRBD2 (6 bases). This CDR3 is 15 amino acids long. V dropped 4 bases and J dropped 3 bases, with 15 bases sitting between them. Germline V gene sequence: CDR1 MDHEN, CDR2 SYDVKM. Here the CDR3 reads CASSSSALAEETQYF. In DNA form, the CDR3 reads TGTGCCAGCAGTTCATCGGCACTAGCAGAAGAGACCCAGTACTTC.

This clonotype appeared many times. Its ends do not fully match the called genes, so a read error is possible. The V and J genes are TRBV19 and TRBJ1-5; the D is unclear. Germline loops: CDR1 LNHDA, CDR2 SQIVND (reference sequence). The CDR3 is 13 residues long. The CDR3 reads CASSERRATGPNF. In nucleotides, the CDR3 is TGTGCCAGTAGTGAGCGACGGGCGACGGGTCCGAATTTT.

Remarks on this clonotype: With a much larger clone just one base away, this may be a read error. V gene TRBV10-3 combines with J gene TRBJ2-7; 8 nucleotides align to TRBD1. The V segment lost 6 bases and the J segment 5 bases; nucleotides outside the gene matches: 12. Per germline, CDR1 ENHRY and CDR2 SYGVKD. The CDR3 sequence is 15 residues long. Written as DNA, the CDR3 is TGTGCCATCAGCCGATGGAGGACAGGGATCAACGAGCAGTACTTC. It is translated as CAISRWRTGINEQYF.

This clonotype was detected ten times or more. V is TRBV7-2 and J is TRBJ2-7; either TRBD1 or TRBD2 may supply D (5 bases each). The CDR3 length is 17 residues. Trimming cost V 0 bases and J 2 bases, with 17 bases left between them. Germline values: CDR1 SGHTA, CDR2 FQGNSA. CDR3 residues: CASSLAGARLPAYEQYF. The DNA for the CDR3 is TGTGCCAGCAGCTTAGCCGGGGCCCGCCTCCCAGCCTACGAGCAGTACTTC. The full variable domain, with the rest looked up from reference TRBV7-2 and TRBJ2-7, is GAGVSQSPSNKVTEKGKDVELRCDPISGHTALYWYRQSLGQGLEFLIYFQGNSAPDKSGLPSDRFSAERTGGSVSTLTIQRTQQEDSAVYLCASSLAGARLPAYEQYFGPGTRLTVT.

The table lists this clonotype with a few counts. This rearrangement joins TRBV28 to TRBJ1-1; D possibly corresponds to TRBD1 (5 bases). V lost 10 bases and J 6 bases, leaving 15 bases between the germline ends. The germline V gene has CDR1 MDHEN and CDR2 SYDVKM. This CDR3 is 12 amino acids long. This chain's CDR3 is CANSGGGSEAFF. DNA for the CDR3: TGTGCCAATTCCGGCGGGGGTTCTGAAGCTTTCTTT.

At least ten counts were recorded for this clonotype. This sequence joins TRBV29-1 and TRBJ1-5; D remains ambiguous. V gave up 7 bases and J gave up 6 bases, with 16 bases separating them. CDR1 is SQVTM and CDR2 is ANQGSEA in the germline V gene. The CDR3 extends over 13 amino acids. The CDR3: CSGGPANGQPQHF. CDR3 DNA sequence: TGCAGCGGCGGACCCGCAAACGGTCAGCCCCAGCATTTT.

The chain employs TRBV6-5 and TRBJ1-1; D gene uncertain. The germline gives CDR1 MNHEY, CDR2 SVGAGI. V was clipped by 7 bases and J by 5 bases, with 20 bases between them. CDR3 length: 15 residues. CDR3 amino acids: CASKLTNGGRTEAFF. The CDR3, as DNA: TGTGCCAGCAAGTTAACCAACGGAGGTAGGACTGAAGCTTTCTTT.

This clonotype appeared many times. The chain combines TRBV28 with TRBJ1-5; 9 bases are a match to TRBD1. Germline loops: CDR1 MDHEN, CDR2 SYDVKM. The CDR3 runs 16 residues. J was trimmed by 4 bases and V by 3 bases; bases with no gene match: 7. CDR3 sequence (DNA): TGTGCCAGCAGTTTTTGGGACAGGGTCTGGAATCAGCCCCAGCATTTT. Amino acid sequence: CASSFWDRVWNQPQHF.

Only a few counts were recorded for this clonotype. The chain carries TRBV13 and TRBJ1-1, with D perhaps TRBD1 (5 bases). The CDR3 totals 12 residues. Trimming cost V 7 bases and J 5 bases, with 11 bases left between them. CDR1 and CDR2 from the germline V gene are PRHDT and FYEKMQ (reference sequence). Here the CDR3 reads CASNHGGTEAFF. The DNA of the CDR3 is TGTGCCAGCAACCACGGGGGAACTGAAGCTTTCTTT.